This TCR beta chain is from a study of cytotoxic CD8 clonotypes in ibrutinib-treated CLL. Using immunoSEQ multiplex PCR, the repertoire was profiled, and TCRdb retains in-frame clones only, with some absent. This sample has approximately 330,000 clones; just under 80% occur once, and the top ten carry roughly 6.3%. Trimming took 4 bases from V and 3 from J, leaving 8 bases between them. CDR3 size: 13 residues. Germline CDR1 reads SGHDT; CDR2 reads YYEEEE. This clone has only one observation. The clonotype comes from a human donor with chronic lymphocytic leukemia. This chain links TRBV5-6 with TRBJ1-5, with TRBD1 as a possible D gene (5 bases). The specimen was PBMCs, collected before ibrutinib treatment. CDR3 sequence: CASSGTDNQPQHF. CDR3 DNA sequence: TGTGCCAGCAGCGGGACCGACAATCAGCCCCAGCATTTT.